Below, 32 T cell receptor beta chains from the same sample are listed, as sequenced in a study of cytomegalovirus exposure and HLA in healthy donors. In the PCR, 60 Vbeta and 13 Jbeta primers were used. TCRdb keeps only in-frame clones here, not all; method: immunoSEQ multiplex PCR. The top ten hold less than 3.5% of the sample, which has 90,000 to 120,000 clones, 82% seen once. Sequencing used PBMCs. These receptors came from a man between 25 and 39 years old in good health and CMV-seropositive.

The chain carries TRBV10-3 and TRBJ1-6; D ambiguous. The V gene lost 5 bases and the J gene lost 7 bases, with 12 bases spanning the gap. Germline-derived CDR1 and CDR2 are ENHRY and SYGVKD. There are 14 residues in the CDR3. The CDR3 DNA reads TGTGCCATCAGTCTGAATCGTGCGAATTCACCCCTCCACTTT. As protein: CAISLNRANSPLHF.

The chain has TRBV19 and TRBJ2-2; TRBD2 aligns across 11 bases. V trimming: 8 bases; J trimming: 2 bases; junction bases outside the gene matches: 4. The CDR3 has 15 residues. Per germline, CDR1 LNHDA and CDR2 SQIVND (reference sequence). DNA of the CDR3: TGTGCCAGTGCACTAGCGGGGGCTAACACCGGGGAGCTGTTTTTT. Residues: CASALAGANTGELFF.

This rearrangement joins TRBV10-3 to TRBJ2-2, with D possibly TRBD2 on 5 matching bases. The CDR3 runs to 12 residues. Deletions cut 6 bases from V and 8 bases from J, with 10 bases between. CDR1 and CDR2 (germline): ENHRY, SYGVKD. Written as DNA, the CDR3 is TGTGCCATCAGGGGAGAATCGGGGGAGCTGTTTTTT. It specifies CAIRGESGELFF.

The chain is built from TRBV13 and TRBJ2-6, with a tentative D call TRBD2 (5 bases). The V gene's germline CDR1 is PRHDT and CDR2 FYEKMQ (reference sequence). V was shortened by 3 bases and J by 0 bases, with 6 bases between the two germline ends. The CDR3 consists of 15 residues. CDR3 loop: CASSLGVSGANVLTF. The DNA for the CDR3 is TGTGCCAGCAGCTTGGGAGTCTCTGGGGCCAACGTCCTGACTTTC. The whole variable domain, filled in from reference TRBV13 and TRBJ2-6, reads AAGVIQSPRHLIKEKRETATLKCYPIPRHDTVYWYQQGPGQDPQFLISFYEKMQSDKGSIPDRFSAQQFSDYHSELNMSSLELGDSALYFCASSLGVSGANVLTFGAGSRLTVL.

V and J are TRBV7-6 and TRBJ1-2; no clear D. Between the trimmed V and J ends, which lost 3 bases and 8 bases, there was a span of 13 bases. The V gene's germline CDR1 is SGHVS and CDR2 FNYEAQ. The CDR3 is 13 amino acids. This CDR3 is CASSFDPAEGYTF. Written as DNA, the CDR3 is TGTGCCAGCAGCTTTGACCCAGCGGAAGGCTACACCTTC.

In DNA form, the CDR3 reads TGCGCCAGCAGCTTGATAGCGGGGGCTCCTTACAATGAGCAGTTCTTC. Protein product: CASSLIAGAPYNEQFF. The chain recombines TRBV5-1 with TRBJ2-1, with 9 bases aligning to TRBD2. This CDR3 contains 16 residues. Germline CDR1 SGHRS, CDR2 YFSETQ. After removal of 1 base from V and 4 bases from J, the junction contained 6 bases not matched to a gene. Variable domain in full (rest from reference TRBV5-1 and TRBJ2-1): KAGVTQTPRYLIKTRGQQVTLSCSPISGHRSVSWYQQTPGQGLQFLFEYFSETQRNKGNFPGRFSGRQFSNSRSEMNVSTLELGDSALYLCASSLIAGAPYNEQFFGPGTRLTVL.

V gene TRBV29-1 combines with J gene TRBJ2-7, with a tentative D call TRBD2 (6 bases). CDR3 length: 13 amino acids. The V gene lost 4 bases and the J gene lost 0 bases, with 10 bases spanning the gap. CDR1 is SQVTM and CDR2 is ANQGSEA in the germline V gene. The CDR3 spells CSVGGALSYEQYF. The CDR3 nucleotides read TGCAGCGTTGGCGGGGCCCTCTCCTACGAGCAGTACTTC.

As DNA, the CDR3 is TGTGCCTGGAGTGTACCGGGGGTGAATGAGCAGTTCTTC. This sequence encodes CAWSVPGVNEQFF. This chain connects TRBV30 to TRBJ2-1; the D gene is possibly TRBD2 (6 bases). The V end lost 0 bases, the J end lost 7 bases, and 10 bases lay between the germline ends. Germline loops: CDR1 GTSNPN, CDR2 SVGIG (reference sequence). The CDR3 is made up of 13 amino acids.

The J gene is TRBJ1-1, the V gene TRBV18; D ambiguous. The CDR3 has 16 amino acids. Trimming pared 4 bases from V and 4 bases from J, leaving 19 bases between. The V gene's germline CDR1 is KGHSH and CDR2 LQKENI. CDR3 DNA sequence: TGTGCCAGCTCACGTTCCCTTACAGAGCCTGGCACTGAAGCTTTCTTT. Translated: CASSRSLTEPGTEAFF.

The chain carries TRBV4-1 and TRBJ2-1; 7 positions match TRBD2. Germline loops: CDR1 MGHRA, CDR2 YSYEKL. V lost 4 bases to trimming and J lost 10 bases; unmatched junction nucleotides: 4. There are 12 residues in the CDR3. The CDR3 loop reads CASSRLAGEQFF. In nucleotides, the CDR3 is TGCGCCAGCAGCCGACTAGCTGGGGAGCAGTTCTTC.

V usage is TRBV5-5 and J usage is TRBJ1-6, with no clear D. The CDR3 runs to 13 residues. V shed 1 base and J shed 9 bases, with 8 bases lying between them. Germline loops: CDR1 SGHKS, CDR2 YYEKEE (reference sequence). The CDR3 nucleotides are TGTGCCAGCAGCTTGTGGAGCGCTTCACCCCTCCACTTT. This encodes CASSLWSASPLHF.

This sequence joins TRBV7-8 and TRBJ2-5; D possibly corresponds to TRBD2 (7 bases). The CDR3 has 14 amino acids. V was cut by 1 base and J by 5 bases, with 11 bases left in between. Germline loops: CDR1 SGHVS, CDR2 FQNEAQ. Here the CDR3 reads CASSLGGGAETQYF. In nucleotides, the CDR3 is TGTGCCAGCAGCTTAGGAGGGGGGGCGGAGACCCAGTACTTC.

This chain connects TRBV6-6 to TRBJ2-5; D gene uncertain. The CDR3 sequence is 16 residues long. Per germline, CDR1 MNHNY and CDR2 SVGAGI (reference sequence). Trimming shortened V by 2 bases and J by 2 bases, and 15 bases separated the two germline ends. The DNA of the CDR3 is TGTGCCAGCAGTTACCCCCTCGCAGGCCAACAAGAGACCCAGTACTTC. It encodes CASSYPLAGQQETQYF.

A word on this clone: Compared with germline, one end of the junction differs, possibly owing to a read error. The same CDR3 arises from other DNA sequences in this sample as well. This chain connects TRBV29-1 to TRBJ1-2; 7 nucleotides agree with TRBD1. Germline CDR1 is SQVTM and CDR2 is ANQGSEA. The length of the CDR3 is 13 residues. The CDR3 region is CSANTGAVLGYTF. For the CDR3, the DNA is TGCAGCGCCAATACAGGGGCCGTTCTTGGCTACACCTTT.

V and J are TRBV11-2 and TRBJ2-2; the match to TRBD2 covers 11 bases. The CDR3 sequence is 17 residues long. Germline CDR1 SGHAT, CDR2 FQNNGV. V trimming: 1 base; J trimming: 5 bases; junction bases outside the gene matches: 6. As DNA, the CDR3 is TGTGCCAGCAGCTTAGTCGTAGCGGGGGGGCCAACCGGGGAGCTGTTTTTT. Translating it yields CASSLVVAGGPTGELFF.

The chain joins TRBV11-3 to TRBJ1-2, with D possibly TRBD1 on 5 matching bases. Trimming left V 4 bases short and J 5 bases short, with 17 bases between. Germline assignment: CDR1 SGHNT and CDR2 YENEEA. CDR3 length: 15 amino acids. The CDR3 nucleotides read TGTGCCAGCAGCTCCCCTTGGGGGGGAAATTATGGCTACACCTTC. Its protein product is CASSSPWGGNYGYTF. Supplemented by reference TRBV11-3 and TRBJ1-2, the full variable domain reads EAGVVQSPRYKIIEKKQPVAFWCNPISGHNTLYWYLQNLGQGPELLIRYENEEAVDDSQLPKDRFSAERLKGVDSTLKIQPAELGDSAVYLCASSSPWGGNYGYTFGSGTRLTVV.

The chain couples TRBV11-3 to TRBJ2-4; the D gene is possibly TRBD2 (5 bases). The germline CDR1 and CDR2 sequences are SGHNT and YENEEA. This CDR3 is 15 amino acids long. Trimming removed 2 bases from V and 4 bases from J, with 12 bases in between. The CDR3 coding sequence is TGTGCCAGCAGCTTAACGGGCCCGGGGAAAAACATTCAGTACTTC. Translating it yields CASSLTGPGKNIQYF.

The table lists this clone with a few counts. V gene TRBV5-4 combines with J gene TRBJ1-2, with 7 bases matching TRBD1. The CDR3 spans 14 residues. CDR1 is SGHNT and CDR2 is YYREEE in the germline V gene (reference sequence). Losses at the gene ends were 4 bases for V and 6 bases for J; bases not matched to a gene: 9. The CDR3 protein is CASSLSGGGNGYTF. The CDR3 coding sequence is TGTGCCAGCAGCCTTAGTGGAGGGGGCAATGGCTACACCTTC.

The table lists this clone with a count of one. This chain links TRBV2 with TRBJ1-1; possibly TRBD1 for D (6 bases). Per germline, CDR1 SNHLY and CDR2 FYNNEI. The germline V and J ends were trimmed by 10 bases and 4 bases, with 16 bases remaining between them. This CDR3 spans 13 amino acids. CDR3 nucleotide sequence: TGTGCCACAAGACAGGAGGAGGTCACTGAAGCTTTCTTT. Its protein product is CATRQEEVTEAFF.

This clone has only a few counts. V usage is TRBV6-5 and J usage is TRBJ2-3, with 12 positions matching TRBD2. The trim removed 8 bases at V and 5 bases at J, leaving 8 bases unmatched. This CDR3 spans 15 amino acids. Germline loops: CDR1 MNHEY, CDR2 SVGAGI. The CDR3 sequence: CASRPSGGAKDTQYF. The DNA for the CDR3 is TGTGCCAGCCGCCCTAGCGGGGGGGCGAAAGATACGCAGTATTTT.

This rearrangement joins TRBV10-3 to TRBJ2-2; D is ambiguous. The CDR3 has 11 residues. Trimming removed 10 bases from V and 4 bases from J, with 7 bases in between. CDR1 is ENHRY and CDR2 is SYGVKD in the germline V gene. As DNA, the CDR3 is TGTGCCACCCGAGTCACCGGGGAGCTGTTTTTT. This gives the protein CATRVTGELFF.

V gene TRBV7-9 combines with J gene TRBJ1-2; D uncertain. The CDR3 consists of 12 residues. Germline assignment: CDR1 SEHNR and CDR2 FQNEAQ (reference sequence). Trimming stripped 4 bases from V and 8 bases from J, with 11 bases between. The CDR3: CASSWQAGGYTF. As DNA, the CDR3 is TGTGCCAGCAGCTGGCAGGCTGGCGGCTACACCTTC.

The chain joins TRBV2 to TRBJ1-4, with D possibly matching TRBD1 (6 bases). CDR3 length equals 13 residues. Germline V gene data show CDR1 as SNHLY and CDR2 as FYNNEI. V was trimmed by 6 bases and J by 5 bases, leaving 10 bases between them. The CDR3 sequence is CASRQGGNEKLFF. The DNA of the CDR3 is TGTGCCAGCAGACAGGGAGGGAATGAAAAACTGTTTTTT. The variable domain in full, completed from reference TRBV2 and TRBJ1-4, reads EPEVTQTPSHQVTQMGQEVILRCVPISNHLYFYWYRQILGQKVEFLVSFYNNEISEKSEIFDDQFSVERPDGSNFTLKIRSTKLEDSAMYFCASRQGGNEKLFFGSGTQLSVL.

The J gene is TRBJ2-7, the V gene TRBV6-1; 7 bases agree with TRBD1. Germline V gene data show CDR1 as MNHNS and CDR2 as SASEGT. Unmatched junction bases numbered 5, after V lost 7 bases and J lost 2 bases. The CDR3 runs to 13 residues. The CDR3 DNA reads TGTGCCAGCACCTACGACAGGGCCTACGAGCAGTACTTC. Its protein is CASTYDRAYEQYF.

The rearrangement links TRBV6-1 to TRBJ2-7; 8 positions match TRBD1. The germline CDR1 and CDR2 sequences are MNHNS and SASEGT. CDR3 length equals 15 residues. The ends lost 0 bases at V and 3 bases at J; junction bases unmatched: 4. For the CDR3, the DNA is TGTGCCAGCAGTGAAGCGACAGGGGATTACTACGAGCAGTACTTC. It yields the protein CASSEATGDYYEQYF.

The CDR3 region has the DNA TGCGCCAGCAGCTTCAATGGAAACACCATATATTTT. Translated, it gives CASSFNGNTIYF. The rearrangement links TRBV5-1 to TRBJ1-3; D uncertain. V lost 2 bases to trimming and J lost 3 bases, with 3 bases between them. The CDR3 runs 12 residues. Per germline, CDR1 SGHRS and CDR2 YFSETQ. Complete variable domain (other parts from reference TRBV5-1 and TRBJ1-3): KAGVTQTPRYLIKTRGQQVTLSCSPISGHRSVSWYQQTPGQGLQFLFEYFSETQRNKGNFPGRFSGRQFSNSRSEMNVSTLELGDSALYLCASSFNGNTIYFGEGSWLTVV.

This chain uses TRBV5-1 with TRBJ2-5, with 12 bases lining up with TRBD2. The CDR3 spans 18 residues. Trimming removed 1 base from V and 2 bases from J; junction bases left unmatched: 9. Germline-derived CDR1 and CDR2 are SGHRS and YFSETQ. The CDR3 loop reads CASSLSASGGADQETQYF. The CDR3 region has the DNA TGCGCCAGCAGCTTGTCGGCTAGCGGGGGGGCCGATCAAGAGACCCAGTACTTC.

The chain is built from TRBV18 and TRBJ1-5; 8 nucleotides line up with TRBD1. J lost 1 base, V lost 6 bases, and 5 bases had no gene match. Germline V CDR1 and CDR2: KGHSH, LQKENI. CDR3 length: 15 amino acids. CDR3 DNA: TGTGCCAGCTCGCAACAGGGGGTCAGCAATCAGCCCCAGCATTTT. Translating gives CASSQQGVSNQPQHF.

The genes are TRBV19 and TRBJ2-5; TRBD2 aligns across 8 bases. The J call is doubtful: the DNA matches TRBJ2-7 better. Germline V gives CDR1 LNHDA, CDR2 SQIVND (reference sequence). The CDR3 covers 13 residues. CDR3 protein: CATTSGGRYEQYF. In DNA, the CDR3 is TGTGCCACAACTAGCGGAGGCCGCTACGAGCAGTACTTC.

This clone was picked up one time. The V and J genes are TRBV18 and TRBJ1-1; no definite D call. Germline assignment: CDR1 KGHSH and CDR2 LQKENI. Trimming took 6 bases from V and 2 from J, leaving 13 bases between them. The CDR3 loop spans 14 amino acids. This CDR3 is CASSPGSSNTEAFF. The CDR3 region has the DNA TGTGCCAGCTCCCCCGGGTCCTCAAACACTGAAGCTTTCTTT. The entire variable domain, with the rest obtained from reference TRBV18 and TRBJ1-1, is as follows: NAGVMQNPRHLVRRRGQEARLRCSPMKGHSHVYWYRQLPEEGLKFMVYLQKENIIDESGMPKERFSAEFPKEGPSILRIQQVVRGDSAAYFCASSPGSSNTEAFFGQGTRLTVV.

The V call is TRBV7-9, the J call TRBJ2-5, with 9 bases that match TRBD1. The assigned J gene may be wrong: the sequence end matches TRBJ2-7 better. The CDR3 contains 14 residues. Germline CDR1 and CDR2: SEHNR and FQNEAQ (reference sequence). The CDR3 here is CASSSDRGEYEQYF. DNA of the CDR3: TGTGCCAGCAGCTCGGACAGGGGAGAGTACGAGCAGTACTTC.

The chain employs TRBV7-3 and TRBJ2-3, with a possible D match to TRBD2 (5 bases). The CDR3 sequence is 17 residues long. Looked up from germline, CDR1 is SGHTA and CDR2 is FQGTGA. V was pared by 3 bases and J by 1 base, with 17 bases between. The CDR3, as DNA: TGTGCCAGCAGCTTGGGCCCACCAATCGGGGGCACAGATACGCAGTATTTT. This codes for CASSLGPPIGGTDTQYF.